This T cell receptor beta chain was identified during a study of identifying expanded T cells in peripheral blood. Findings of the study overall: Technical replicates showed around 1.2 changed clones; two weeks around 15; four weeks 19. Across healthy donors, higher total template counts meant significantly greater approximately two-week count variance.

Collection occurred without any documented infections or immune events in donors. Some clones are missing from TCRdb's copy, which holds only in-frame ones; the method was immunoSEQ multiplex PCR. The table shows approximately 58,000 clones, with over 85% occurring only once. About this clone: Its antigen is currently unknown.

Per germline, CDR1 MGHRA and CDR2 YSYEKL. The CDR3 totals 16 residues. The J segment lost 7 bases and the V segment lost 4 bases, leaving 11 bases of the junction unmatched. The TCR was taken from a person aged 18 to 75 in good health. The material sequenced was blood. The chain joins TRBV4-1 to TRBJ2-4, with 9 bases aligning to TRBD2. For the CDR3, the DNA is TGCGCCAGCAGCCCGACGGGCCTCGCGGGGGGGAACATTCAGTACTTC. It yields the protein CASSPTGLAGGNIQYF.